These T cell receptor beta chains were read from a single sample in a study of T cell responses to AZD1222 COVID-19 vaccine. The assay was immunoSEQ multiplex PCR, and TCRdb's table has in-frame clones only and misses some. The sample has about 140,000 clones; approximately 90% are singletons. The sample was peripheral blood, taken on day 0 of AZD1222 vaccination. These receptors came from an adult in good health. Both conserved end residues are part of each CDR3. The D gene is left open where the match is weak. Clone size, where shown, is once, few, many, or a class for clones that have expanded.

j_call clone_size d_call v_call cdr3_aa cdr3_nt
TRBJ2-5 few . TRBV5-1 CASSLEVRGAEETQYF TGCGCCAGCAGCTTGGAGGTCAGGGGTGCGGAAGAGACCCAGTACTTC
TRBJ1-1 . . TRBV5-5 CASRFDFFGQIQNTEAFF TGTGCCAGCAGATTTGATTTTTTTGGACAGATACAGAACACTGAAGCTTTCTTT
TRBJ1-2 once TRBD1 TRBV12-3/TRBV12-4 CASSYDRDRGYTF TGTGCCAGCAGCTACGACAGGGACCGGGGCTACACCTTC
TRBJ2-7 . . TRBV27 CASSRRQTYEQYF TGTGCCAGCAGTCGTCGACAGACCTACGAGCAGTACTTC
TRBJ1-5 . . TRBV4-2 CASSQDFPSNQPQHF TGTGCCAGCAGCCAAGATTTCCCAAGCAATCAGCCCCAGCATTTT
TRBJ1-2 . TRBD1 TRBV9 CASSVAPGTGNYGYTF TGTGCCAGCAGCGTGGCCCCCGGGACAGGGAACTATGGCTACACCTTC
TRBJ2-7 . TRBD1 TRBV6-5 CASRPGQGLYEQYF TGTGCCAGCAGGCCGGGACAGGGACTTTACGAGCAGTACTTC
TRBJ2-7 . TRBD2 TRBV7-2 CASSTPGGFWGQYF TGTGCCAGCAGCACCCCGGGGGGGTTCTGGGGGCAGTACTTC
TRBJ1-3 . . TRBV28 CASSRGSDSGNTIYF TGTGCCAGCAGTCGAGGTAGCGACTCTGGAAACACCATATATTTT
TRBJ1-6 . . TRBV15 CATSSRTSNSPLHF TGTGCCACCAGCAGCCGGACATCTAATTCACCCCTCCACTTT
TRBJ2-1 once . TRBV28 CASRRWNEQFF TGTGCCAGCAGACGGTGGAATGAGCAGTTCTTC
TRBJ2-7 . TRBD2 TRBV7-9 CASSGRLAGLPYEQYF TGTGCCAGCAGCGGCAGACTAGCGGGACTCCCCTACGAGCAGTACTTC
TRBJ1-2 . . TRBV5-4 CASSSGNYGYTF TGTGCCAGCAGCTCGGGAAACTATGGCTACACCTTC
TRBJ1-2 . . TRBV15 CATSRAQGHGYTF TGTGCCACCAGCAGAGCACAGGGCCACGGCTACACCTTC
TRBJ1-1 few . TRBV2 CASSHRATEAFF TGTGCCAGCAGTCATAGGGCGACTGAAGCTTTCTTT
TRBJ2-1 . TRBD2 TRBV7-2 CASSPGLVYNEQFF TGTGCCAGCAGTCCGGGACTAGTTTACAATGAGCAGTTCTTC
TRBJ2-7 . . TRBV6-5 CASSYSSSKRDEQYF TGTGCCAGCAGTTACTCATCATCTAAAAGGGACGAGCAGTACTTC
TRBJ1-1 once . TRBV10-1 CASSDGSGAWGRERTEAFF TGCGCCAGCAGTGACGGATCAGGCGCCTGGGGTCGTGAACGCACTGAAGCTTTCTTT
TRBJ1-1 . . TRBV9 CASSARGGMNTEAFF TGTGCCAGCAGCGCCCGTGGGGGGATGAACACTGAAGCTTTCTTT
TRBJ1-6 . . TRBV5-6 CASSFTPGVNSPLHF TGTGCCAGCAGCTTCACTCCGGGGGTCAATTCACCCCTCCACTTT
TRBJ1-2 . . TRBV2 CASRDQYGYTF TGTGCCAGCAGAGACCAGTATGGCTACACCTTC
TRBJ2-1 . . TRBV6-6 CASSYVTMRGNEQFF TGTGCCAGCAGTTACGTGACTATGAGGGGCAATGAGCAGTTCTTC
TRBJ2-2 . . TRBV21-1 CASSKSRGKTSGRADTGELFF TGTGCCAGCAGCAAAAGCAGAGGGAAGACTAGCGGGAGGGCCGACACCGGGGAGCTGTTTTTT
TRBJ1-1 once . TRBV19 CASSIGTGNTEAFF TGTGCCAGTAGTATCGGTACAGGGAACACTGAAGCTTTCTTT
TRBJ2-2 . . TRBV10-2 CASKDSDRYTGELFF TGCGCCAGCAAGGATTCGGACAGATACACCGGGGAGCTGTTTTTT
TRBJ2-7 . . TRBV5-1 CASSPRPKEVTPEQYF TGCGCCAGCAGCCCCCGCCCAAAGGAGGTAACACCCGAGCAGTACTTC
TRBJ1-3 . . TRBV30 CAWTPIAGNTIYF TGTGCCTGGACGCCTATTGCTGGAAACACCATATATTTT
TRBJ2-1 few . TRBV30 CAWAGGPDDEQFF TGTGCCTGGGCCGGAGGGCCTGACGATGAGCAGTTCTTC
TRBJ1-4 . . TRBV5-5 CASSLRGRNEKLFF TGTGCCAGCAGCTTGCGGGGGAGGAATGAAAAACTGTTTTTT
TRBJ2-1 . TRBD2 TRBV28 CASSLWGGTNNEQFF TGTGCCAGCAGTTTATGGGGCGGGACTAACAATGAGCAGTTCTTC
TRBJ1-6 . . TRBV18 CASSPRSERRDSPLHF TGTGCCAGCTCACCACGAAGCGAACGGAGGGATTCACCCCTCCACTTT
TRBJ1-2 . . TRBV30 CAREPDISLGYTF TGTGCCCGAGAACCGGACATTTCGTTAGGCTACACCTTC
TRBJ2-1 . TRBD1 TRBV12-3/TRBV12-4 CASRDRVGNEQFF TGTGCCAGCAGAGACAGGGTGGGGAATGAGCAGTTCTTC
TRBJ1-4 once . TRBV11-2 CASSPRSGDNREKLFF TGTGCCAGCAGCCCCCGGTCGGGTGACAACAGGGAAAAACTGTTTTTT
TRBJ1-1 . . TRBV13 CASSYDRAPTEAFF TGTGCCAGCAGCTACGACCGCGCCCCCACTGAAGCTTTCTTT
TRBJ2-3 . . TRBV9 CASNRGGDTQYF TGTGCCAGCAACCGTGGGGGAGATACGCAGTATTTT
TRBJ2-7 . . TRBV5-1 CASSLEAAYEQYF TGCGCCAGCAGCTTGGAGGCCGCCTACGAGCAGTACTTC
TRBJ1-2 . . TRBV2 CASRGESRIYGYTF TGTGCCAGCAGAGGAGAAAGCCGAATCTATGGCTACACCTTC
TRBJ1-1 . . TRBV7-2 CASSRTGIRTEAFF TGTGCCAGCAGCCGTACAGGGATTCGCACTGAAGCTTTCTTT
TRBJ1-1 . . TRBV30 CAWGSQVKAFF TGTGCCTGGGGGTCACAGGTAAAAGCTTTCTTT
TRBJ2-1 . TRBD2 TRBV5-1 CASSSQRETGGLVGQQFF TGCGCCAGCAGCTCACAGCGGGAGACGGGGGGATTAGTCGGCCAGCAGTTCTTC
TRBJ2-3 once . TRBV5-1 CASSFRAPSTDTQYF TGCGCCAGCAGCTTTCGGGCCCCTAGCACAGATACGCAGTATTTT
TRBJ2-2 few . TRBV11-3 CASSPRGNTGELFF TGTGCCAGCAGCCCCAGGGGGAACACCGGGGAGCTGTTTTTT
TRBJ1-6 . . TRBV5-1 CASSIGQLPSSYNSPLHF TGCGCCAGCAGCATCGGACAGCTACCGAGCTCCTATAATTCACCCCTCCACTTT
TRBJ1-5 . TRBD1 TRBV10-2 CASSVGQGNQPQHF TGCGCCAGCAGCGTCGGACAGGGCAATCAGCCCCAGCATTTT
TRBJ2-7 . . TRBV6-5 CASMPAGGHEQYF TGTGCCAGCATGCCGGCAGGGGGGCACGAGCAGTACTTC